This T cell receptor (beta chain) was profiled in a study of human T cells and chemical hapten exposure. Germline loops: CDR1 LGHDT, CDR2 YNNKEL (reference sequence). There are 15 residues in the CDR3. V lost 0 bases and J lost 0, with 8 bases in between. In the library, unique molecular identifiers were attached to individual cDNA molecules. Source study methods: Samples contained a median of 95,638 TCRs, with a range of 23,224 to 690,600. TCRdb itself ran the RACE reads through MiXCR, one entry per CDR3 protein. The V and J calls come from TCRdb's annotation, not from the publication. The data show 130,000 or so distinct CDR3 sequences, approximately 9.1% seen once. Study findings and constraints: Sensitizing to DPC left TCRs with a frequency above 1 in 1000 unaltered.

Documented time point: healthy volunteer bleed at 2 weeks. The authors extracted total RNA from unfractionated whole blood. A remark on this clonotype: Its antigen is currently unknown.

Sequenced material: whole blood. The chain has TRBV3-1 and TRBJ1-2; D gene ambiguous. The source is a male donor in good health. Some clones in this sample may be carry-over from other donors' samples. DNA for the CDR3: TGTGCCAGCAGCCAAGATCAGCGGGCTAACTATGGCTACACCTTC. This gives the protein CASSQDQRANYGYTF. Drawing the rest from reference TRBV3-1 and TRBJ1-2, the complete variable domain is DTAVSQTPKYLVTQMGNDKSIKCEQNLGHDTMYWYKQDSKKFLKIMFSYNNKELIINETVPNRFSPKSPDKAHLNLHINSLELGDSAVYFCASSQDQRANYGYTFGSGTRLTVV.